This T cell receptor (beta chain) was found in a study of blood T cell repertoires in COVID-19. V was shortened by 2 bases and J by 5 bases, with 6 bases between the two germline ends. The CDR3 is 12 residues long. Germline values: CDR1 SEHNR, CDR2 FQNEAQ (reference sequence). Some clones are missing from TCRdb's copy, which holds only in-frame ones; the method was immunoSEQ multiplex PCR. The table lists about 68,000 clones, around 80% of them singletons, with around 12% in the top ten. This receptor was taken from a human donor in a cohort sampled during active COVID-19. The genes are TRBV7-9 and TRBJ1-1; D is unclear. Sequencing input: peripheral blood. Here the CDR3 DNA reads TGTGCCAGCAGCTTATGGGAGACTGAAGCTTTCTTT. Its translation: CASSLWETEAFF.